The clone carrying this TCR beta chain was counted at least ten times. The sample is drawn from a study of human T cells and chemical hapten exposure. Described time point: pre-sensitization, week 0. Treatment noted: therapeutic diphenylcyclopropenone sensitization with weekly scalp DPC. It was unfractionated whole blood from which total RNA was extracted. TCRdb reprocessed the RACE reads via MiXCR and lists one record per CDR3 protein. The table records about 85,000 distinct CDR3 sequences, 8.5% of them present only once. The sequencing here drew on whole blood, taken in connection with sensitization to the hapten diphenylcyclopropenone (DPC). This receptor was identified in a man between 35 and 55 years old with alopecia areata. Some clones in this sample may be carry-over from other donors' samples.

CDR3 in amino acids: CASSLDRRTYEQYF. As DNA, the CDR3 is TGTGCCAGCAGCCTGGACAGGCGTACCTACGAGCAGTACTTC. The chain recombines TRBV11-2 with TRBJ2-7; TRBD1 agrees at 7 bases. This CDR3 has 14 residues. Germline CDR1 reads SGHAT; CDR2 reads FQNNGV. V was clipped by 5 bases and J by 2 bases; unmatched bases: 6.